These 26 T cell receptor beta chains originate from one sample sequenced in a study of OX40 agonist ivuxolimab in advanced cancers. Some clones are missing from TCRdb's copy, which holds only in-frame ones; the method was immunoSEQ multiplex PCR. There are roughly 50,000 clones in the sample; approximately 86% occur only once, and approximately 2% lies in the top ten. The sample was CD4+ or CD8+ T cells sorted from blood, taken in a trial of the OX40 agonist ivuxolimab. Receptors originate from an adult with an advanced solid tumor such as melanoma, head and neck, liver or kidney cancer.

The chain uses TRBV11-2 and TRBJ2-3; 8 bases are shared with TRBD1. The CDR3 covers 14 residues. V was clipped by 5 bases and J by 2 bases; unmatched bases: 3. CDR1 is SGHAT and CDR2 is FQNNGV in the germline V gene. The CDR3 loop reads CASSRDRTTDTQYF. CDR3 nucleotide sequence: TGTGCCAGCAGCAGGGACAGGACCACAGATACGCAGTATTTT.

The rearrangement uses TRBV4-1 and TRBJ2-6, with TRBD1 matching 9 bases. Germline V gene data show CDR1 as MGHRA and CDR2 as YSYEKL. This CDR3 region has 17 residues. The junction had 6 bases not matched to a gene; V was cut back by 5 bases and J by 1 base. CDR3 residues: CASSKGQGRSGANVLTF. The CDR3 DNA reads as TGCGCCAGCAGCAAGGGACAGGGACGTTCTGGGGCCAACGTCCTGACTTTC.

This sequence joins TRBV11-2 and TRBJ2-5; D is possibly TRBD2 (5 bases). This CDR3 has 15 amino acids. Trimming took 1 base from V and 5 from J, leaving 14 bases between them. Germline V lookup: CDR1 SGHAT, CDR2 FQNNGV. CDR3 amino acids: CASSLAPGGWETQYF. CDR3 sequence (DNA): TGTGCCAGCAGCTTAGCCCCAGGCGGGTGGGAGACCCAGTACTTC. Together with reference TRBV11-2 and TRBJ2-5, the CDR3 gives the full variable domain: EAGVAQSPRYKIIEKRQSVAFWCNPISGHATLYWYQQILGQGPKLLIQFQNNGVVDDSQLPKDRFSAERLKGVDSTLKIQPAKLEDSAVYLCASSLAPGGWETQYFGPGTRLLVL.

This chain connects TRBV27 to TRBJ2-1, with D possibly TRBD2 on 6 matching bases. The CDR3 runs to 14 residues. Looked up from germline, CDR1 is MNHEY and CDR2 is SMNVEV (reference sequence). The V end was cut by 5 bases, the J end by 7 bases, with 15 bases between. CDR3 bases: TGTGCCAGCAGTGCTTGGGGACTTAGGAATGAGCAGTTCTTC. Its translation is CASSAWGLRNEQFF.

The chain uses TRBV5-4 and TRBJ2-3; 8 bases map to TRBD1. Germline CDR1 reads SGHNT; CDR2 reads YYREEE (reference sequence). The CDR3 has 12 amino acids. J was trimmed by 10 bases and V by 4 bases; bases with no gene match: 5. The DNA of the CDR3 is TGTGCCAGCAGCCAGGACAGGGTTTCGCAGTATTTT. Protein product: CASSQDRVSQYF.

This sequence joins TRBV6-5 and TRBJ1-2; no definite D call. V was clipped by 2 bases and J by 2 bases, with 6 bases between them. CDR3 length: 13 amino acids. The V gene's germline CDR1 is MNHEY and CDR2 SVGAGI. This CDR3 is CASSYDGNYGYTF. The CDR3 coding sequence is TGTGCCAGCAGTTACGACGGGAACTATGGCTACACCTTC.

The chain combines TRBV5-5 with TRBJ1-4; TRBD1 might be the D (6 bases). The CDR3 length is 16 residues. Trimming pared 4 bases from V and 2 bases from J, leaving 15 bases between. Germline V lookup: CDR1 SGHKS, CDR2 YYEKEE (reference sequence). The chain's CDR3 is CASSQLTGNTNEKLFF. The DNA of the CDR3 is TGTGCCAGCAGCCAGCTAACAGGGAACACTAATGAAAAACTGTTTTTT.

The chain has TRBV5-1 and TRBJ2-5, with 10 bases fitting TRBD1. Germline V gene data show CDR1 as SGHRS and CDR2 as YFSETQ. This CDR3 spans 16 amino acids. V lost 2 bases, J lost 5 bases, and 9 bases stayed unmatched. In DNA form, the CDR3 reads TGCGCCAGCAGCTTCATGACAGGGGGCGACGGGGAGACCCAGTACTTC. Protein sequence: CASSFMTGGDGETQYF.

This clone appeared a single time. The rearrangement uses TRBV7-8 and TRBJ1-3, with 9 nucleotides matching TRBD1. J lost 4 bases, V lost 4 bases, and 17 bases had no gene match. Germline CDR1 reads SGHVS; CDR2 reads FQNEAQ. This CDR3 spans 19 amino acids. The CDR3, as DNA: TGTGCCAGCAGCTCTCACCGAATGCCGGGACAGGGAAAAGGAAACACCATATATTTT. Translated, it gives CASSSHRMPGQGKGNTIYF. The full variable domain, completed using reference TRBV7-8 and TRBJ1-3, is GAGVSQSPRYKVAKRGQDVALRCDPISGHVSLFWYQQALGQGPEFLTYFQNEAQLDKSGLPSDRFFAERPEGSVSTLKIQRTQQEDSAVYLCASSSHRMPGQGKGNTIYFGEGSWLTVV.

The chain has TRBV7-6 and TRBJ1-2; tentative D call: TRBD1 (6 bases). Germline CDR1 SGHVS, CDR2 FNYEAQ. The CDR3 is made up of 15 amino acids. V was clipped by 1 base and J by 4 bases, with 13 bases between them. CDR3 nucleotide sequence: TGTGCCAGCAGCTTAGGAGGGGGACCGAGCTATGGCTACACCTTC. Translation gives CASSLGGGPSYGYTF.

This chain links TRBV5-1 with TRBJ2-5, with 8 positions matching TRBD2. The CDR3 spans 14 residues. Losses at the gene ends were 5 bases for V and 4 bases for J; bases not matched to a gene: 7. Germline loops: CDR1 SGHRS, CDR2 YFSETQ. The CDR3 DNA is TGCGCCAGCAGGCGGAAGGCGGGGGGAGAGACCCAGTACTTC. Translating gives CASRRKAGGETQYF. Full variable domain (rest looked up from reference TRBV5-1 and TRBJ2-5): KAGVTQTPRYLIKTRGQQVTLSCSPISGHRSVSWYQQTPGQGLQFLFEYFSETQRNKGNFPGRFSGRQFSNSRSEMNVSTLELGDSALYLCASRRKAGGETQYFGPGTRLLVL.

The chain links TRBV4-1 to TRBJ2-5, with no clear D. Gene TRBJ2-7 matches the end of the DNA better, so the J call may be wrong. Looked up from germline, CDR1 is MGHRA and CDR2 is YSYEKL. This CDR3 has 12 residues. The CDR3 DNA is TGCGCCAGCAGCCAGGGCCCCTACGAGCAGTACTTC. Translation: CASSQGPYEQYF.

CDR3: CASSVGGVLAGYTF. The DNA of the CDR3 is TGTGCCAGCAGCGTAGGTGGGGTCCTGGCTGGCTACACCTTC. The chain uses TRBV9 and TRBJ1-2, with D uncertain. The V end lost 0 bases, the J end lost 7 bases, and 13 bases lay between the germline ends. The CDR3 totals 14 residues. The V gene's germline CDR1 is SGDLS and CDR2 YYNGEE.

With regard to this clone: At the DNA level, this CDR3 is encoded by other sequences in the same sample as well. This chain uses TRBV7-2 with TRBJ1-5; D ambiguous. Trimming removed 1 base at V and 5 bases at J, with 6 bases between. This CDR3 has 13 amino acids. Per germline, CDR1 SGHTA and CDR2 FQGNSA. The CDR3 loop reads CASSLVRDQPQHF. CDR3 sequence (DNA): TGTGCCAGCAGCTTAGTCCGTGATCAGCCCCAGCATTTT.

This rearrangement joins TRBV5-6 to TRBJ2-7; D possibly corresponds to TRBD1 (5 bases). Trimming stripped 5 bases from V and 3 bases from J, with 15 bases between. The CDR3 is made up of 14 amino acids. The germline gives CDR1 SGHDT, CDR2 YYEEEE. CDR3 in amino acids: CASSPLDTDYEQYF. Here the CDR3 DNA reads TGTGCCAGCAGTCCACTGGACACAGACTACGAGCAGTACTTC.

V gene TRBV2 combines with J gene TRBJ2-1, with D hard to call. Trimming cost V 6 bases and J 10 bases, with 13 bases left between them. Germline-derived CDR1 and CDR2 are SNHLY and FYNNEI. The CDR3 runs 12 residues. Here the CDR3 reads CASRRTQREQFF. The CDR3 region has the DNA TGTGCCAGCAGGCGGACGCAAAGGGAGCAGTTCTTC. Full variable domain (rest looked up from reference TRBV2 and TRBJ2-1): EPEVTQTPSHQVTQMGQEVILRCVPISNHLYFYWYRQILGQKVEFLVSFYNNEISEKSEIFDDQFSVERPDGSNFTLKIRSTKLEDSAMYFCASRRTQREQFFGPGTRLTVL.

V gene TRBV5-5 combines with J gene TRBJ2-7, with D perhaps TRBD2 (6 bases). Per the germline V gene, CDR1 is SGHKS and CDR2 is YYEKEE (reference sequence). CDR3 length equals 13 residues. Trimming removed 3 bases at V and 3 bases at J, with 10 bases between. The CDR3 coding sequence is TGTGCCAGCAGCTCCGGGACTGGCTACGAGCAGTACTTC. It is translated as CASSSGTGYEQYF.

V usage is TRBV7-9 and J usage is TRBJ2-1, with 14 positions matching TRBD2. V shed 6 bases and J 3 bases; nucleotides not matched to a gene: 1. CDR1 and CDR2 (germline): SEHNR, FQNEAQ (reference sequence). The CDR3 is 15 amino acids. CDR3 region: CASRGTSGGYNEQFF. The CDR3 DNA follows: TGTGCCAGCAGAGGGACTAGCGGGGGCTACAATGAGCAGTTCTTC.

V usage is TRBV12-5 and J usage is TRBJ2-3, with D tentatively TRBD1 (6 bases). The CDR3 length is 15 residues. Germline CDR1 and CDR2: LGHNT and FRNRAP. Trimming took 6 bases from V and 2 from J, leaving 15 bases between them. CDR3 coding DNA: TGTGCTAGTGGCGCCGGGACAATCAACACAGATACGCAGTATTTT. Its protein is CASGAGTINTDTQYF.

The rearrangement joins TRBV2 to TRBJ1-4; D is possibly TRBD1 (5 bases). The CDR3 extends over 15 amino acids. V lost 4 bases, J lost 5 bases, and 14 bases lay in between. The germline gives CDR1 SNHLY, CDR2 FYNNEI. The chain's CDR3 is CASSVFGDFNEKLFF. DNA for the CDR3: TGTGCCAGCAGTGTATTCGGGGACTTCAATGAAAAACTGTTTTTT. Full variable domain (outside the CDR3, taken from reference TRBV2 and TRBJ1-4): EPEVTQTPSHQVTQMGQEVILRCVPISNHLYFYWYRQILGQKVEFLVSFYNNEISEKSEIFDDQFSVERPDGSNFTLKIRSTKLEDSAMYFCASSVFGDFNEKLFFGSGTQLSVL.

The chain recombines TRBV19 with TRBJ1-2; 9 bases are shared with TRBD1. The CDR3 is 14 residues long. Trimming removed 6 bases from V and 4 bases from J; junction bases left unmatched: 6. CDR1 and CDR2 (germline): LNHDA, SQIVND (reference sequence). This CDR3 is CASRDRGLGYGYTF. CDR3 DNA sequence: TGTGCCAGTAGGGACAGGGGATTGGGCTATGGCTACACCTTC.

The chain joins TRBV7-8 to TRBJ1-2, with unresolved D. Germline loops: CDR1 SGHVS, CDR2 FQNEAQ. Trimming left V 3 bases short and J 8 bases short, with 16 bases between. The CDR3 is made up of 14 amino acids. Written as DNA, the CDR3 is TGTGCCAGCAGCTTCCCCTTTGGGTCCGCCGGCTACACCTTC. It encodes CASSFPFGSAGYTF.

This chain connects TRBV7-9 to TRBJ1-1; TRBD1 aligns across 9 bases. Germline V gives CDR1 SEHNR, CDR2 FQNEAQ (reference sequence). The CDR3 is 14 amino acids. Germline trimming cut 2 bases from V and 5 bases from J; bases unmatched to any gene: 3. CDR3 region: CASSLQDRGTEAFF. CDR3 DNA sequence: TGTGCCAGCAGCTTACAGGACAGGGGTACTGAAGCTTTCTTT.

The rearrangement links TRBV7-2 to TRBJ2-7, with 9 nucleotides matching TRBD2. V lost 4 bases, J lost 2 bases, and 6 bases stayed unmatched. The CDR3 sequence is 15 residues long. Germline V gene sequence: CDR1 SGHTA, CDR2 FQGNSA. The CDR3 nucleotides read TGTGCCAGCAGCTCGCTAGCGGGACCCACCTACGAGCAGTACTTC. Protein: CASSSLAGPTYEQYF.

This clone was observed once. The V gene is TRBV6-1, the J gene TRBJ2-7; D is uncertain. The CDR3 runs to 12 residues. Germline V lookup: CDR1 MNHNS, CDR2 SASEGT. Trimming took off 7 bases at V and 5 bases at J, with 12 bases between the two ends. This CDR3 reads CASTRSVDEQYF. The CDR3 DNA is TGTGCCAGCACCCGATCAGTGGACGAGCAGTACTTC.

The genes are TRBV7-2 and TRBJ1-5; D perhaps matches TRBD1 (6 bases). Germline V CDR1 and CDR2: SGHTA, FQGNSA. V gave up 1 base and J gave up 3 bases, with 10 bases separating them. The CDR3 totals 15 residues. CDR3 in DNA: TGTGCCAGCAGCTTAGTTCGGGACATCAATCAGCCCCAGCATTTT. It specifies CASSLVRDINQPQHF.